The rows below give T cell receptor beta chains drawn from one sample of a study of monozygotic twins with inflammatory bowel disease. From the 5' RACE reads, TCRdb lists one entry per CDR3 protein and no DNA. The sample data list approximately 380,000 distinct CDR3 sequences. Sequenced: blood. These receptor sequences come from a human donor with ulcerative colitis or Crohn's disease, or a healthy co-twin of an affected twin (not recorded which). CDR3s include the opening cysteine and the closing phenylalanine or tryptophan.

V gene	J gene	CDR3 protein
TRBV7-2	TRBJ1-1	CASSLNPGQGKRTEAFF
TRBV5-1	TRBJ2-1	CASSRTSRGVGEQFF
TRBV3-1	TRBJ2-7	CASSQLAGKPYEQYF
TRBV12-3/TRBV12-4	TRBJ2-7	CASSYLPREQYF
TRBV29-1	TRBJ2-3	CSVVTDLTDTQYF
TRBV6-5	TRBJ2-1	CASSDRGYEQFF
TRBV7-2	TRBJ2-6	CASSTGQFSGANVLTF
TRBV4-1	TRBJ2-5	CASSQDQTEQETQYF
TRBV18	TRBJ2-1	CASSPNSGGAFYNEQFF
TRBV25-1	TRBJ2-1	CASSEFWRESGGDEQFF
TRBV11-2	TRBJ1-1	CASSLSWVSGAFF
TRBV9	TRBJ2-7	CAGTWTPDYEQYF
TRBV9	TRBJ2-7	CASSIDQGGPSYEQYF
TRBV24-1	TRBJ2-3	CATPNEMHGDHAFTDTQYF
TRBV28	TRBJ2-3	CASRGRDSAPLTQYF
TRBV5-1	TRBJ2-1	CASSLVGQGWKNEQFF
TRBV20-1	TRBJ1-2	CSANLQGIGGYTF
TRBV6-5	TRBJ1-6	CASSYSAGANNSPLHF
TRBV5-1	TRBJ1-4	CASSPGGAGEKLFF
TRBV12-3/TRBV12-4	TRBJ2-1	CASRPWTSSYNEQFF
TRBV20-1	TRBJ2-5	CSAHDSVETQYF
TRBV5-1	TRBJ2-2	CASSFSYGGNTGELFF
TRBV12-3/TRBV12-4	TRBJ2-5	CASSLASGGETQYF
TRBV20-1	TRBJ2-3	CSAHASGGLVDTQYF
TRBV5-6	TRBJ2-3	CASRSVTSLPNTQYF
TRBV7-2	TRBJ1-1	CASSIQDYTEAFF
TRBV7-6	TRBJ2-3	CASSLSFAGGSTDTQYF
TRBV7-2	TRBJ1-4	CASSSWPTTNEKLFF
TRBV7-6	TRBJ2-7	CASSLGFLGEQYF
TRBV7-9	TRBJ2-5	CASMTGGRGETQYF
TRBV4-3	TRBJ2-7	CASSPERGRTYEQYF
TRBV4-1	TRBJ2-1	CASSQDGGGGAYNEQFF
TRBV19	TRBJ2-2	CASSGGQPDTGELFF
TRBV13	TRBJ2-7	CASSRSWSSYEQYF
TRBV5-6	TRBJ2-5	CASSSRQENQETQYF
TRBV9	TRBJ2-7	CASSGSRDSYEQYF
TRBV4-3	TRBJ2-2	CASSQDLYWTGGNTGELFF
TRBV20-1	TRBJ1-6	CSASTGGYNSPLHF
TRBV7-3	TRBJ2-1	CASSLRGSIPYNEQFF
TRBV12-3/TRBV12-4	TRBJ2-1	CASLPSYNEQFF
TRBV20-1	TRBJ2-7	CSARDSQTGVGEQYF
TRBV19	TRBJ2-1	CASSARDRGSGGTFNEQFF
TRBV5-1	TRBJ1-1	CASSLGTGWGTEAFF
TRBV27	TRBJ2-7	CASSFDRGRSGGSGSSYEQYF
TRBV7-2	TRBJ1-1	CASSPDRFEAFF
TRBV6-2/TRBV6-3	TRBJ1-6	CASSETENSPLHF